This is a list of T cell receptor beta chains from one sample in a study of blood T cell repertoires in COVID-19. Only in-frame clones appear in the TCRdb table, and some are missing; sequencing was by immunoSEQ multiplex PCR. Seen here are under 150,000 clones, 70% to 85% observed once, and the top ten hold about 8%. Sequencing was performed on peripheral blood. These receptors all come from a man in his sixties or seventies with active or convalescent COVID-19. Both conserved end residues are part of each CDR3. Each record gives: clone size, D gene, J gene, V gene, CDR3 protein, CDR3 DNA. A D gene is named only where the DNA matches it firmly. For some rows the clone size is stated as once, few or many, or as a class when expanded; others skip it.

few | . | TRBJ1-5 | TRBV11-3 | CASSLGPNQPQHF | TGTGCCAGCAGCTTGGGGCCTAATCAGCCCCAGCATTTT
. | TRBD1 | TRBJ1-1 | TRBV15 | CATSKDRGRGTEAFF | TGTGCCACCAGCAAGGACAGGGGGCGAGGTACTGAAGCTTTCTTT
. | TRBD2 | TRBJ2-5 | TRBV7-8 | CASSLSSGGAVAETQYF | TGTGCCAGCAGCTTGTCCAGCGGGGGGGCAGTAGCAGAGACCCAGTACTTC
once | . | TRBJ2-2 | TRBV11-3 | CASSSSPGELFF | TGTGCCAGCAGCAGCTCTCCCGGGGAGCTGTTTTTT
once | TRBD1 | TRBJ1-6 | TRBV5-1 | CASSPDRTNSPLHF | TGCGCCAGCAGCCCGGACAGGACCAATTCACCCCTCCACTTT
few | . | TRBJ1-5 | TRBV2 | CASSVEVDQPQHF | TGTGCCAGCAGTGTTGAGGTCGACCAGCCCCAGCATTTT
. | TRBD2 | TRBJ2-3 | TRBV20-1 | CSASDGTSGSLTQYF | TGCAGTGCTAGTGACGGGACTAGCGGGAGTTTGACGCAGTATTTT
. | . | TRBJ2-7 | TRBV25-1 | CASSEWGTQAATRGEQYF | TGTGCCAGCAGTGAATGGGGGACACAGGCTGCCACGAGGGGTGAGCAGTACTTC
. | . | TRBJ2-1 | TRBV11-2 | CASSLKSGNEQFF | TGTGCCAGCAGCTTAAAAAGCGGAAATGAGCAGTTCTTC
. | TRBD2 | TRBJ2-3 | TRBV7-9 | CASSLGASGSPTQYF | TGTGCCAGCAGCTTAGGGGCTAGCGGGAGCCCTACGCAGTATTTT
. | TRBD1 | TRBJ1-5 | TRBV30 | CAWSYRGTLGNQPQHF | TGTGCCTGGAGTTACAGGGGGACCTTAGGCAATCAGCCCCAGCATTTT
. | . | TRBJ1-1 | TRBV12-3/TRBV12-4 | CASSYGAYTEAFF | TGTGCCAGCAGTTATGGGGCCTACACTGAAGCTTTCTTT
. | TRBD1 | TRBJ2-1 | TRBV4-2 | CASSKRVFPGFDREYNEQFF | TGTGCCAGCAGTAAAAGGGTCTTCCCTGGTTTCGACAGGGAATACAATGAGCAGTTCTTC
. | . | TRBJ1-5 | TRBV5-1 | CASSLEGDSNQPQHF | TGCGCCAGCAGCTTGGAGGGAGATAGCAATCAGCCCCAGCATTTT
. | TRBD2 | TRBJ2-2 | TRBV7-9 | CASSLSSGGGTGELFF | TGTGCCAGCAGCCTTTCTAGCGGGGGAGGCACCGGGGAGCTGTTTTTT
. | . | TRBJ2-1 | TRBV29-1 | CSVEVLATNYNEQFF | TGCAGCGTTGAAGTTTTGGCAACAAACTACAATGAGCAGTTCTTC